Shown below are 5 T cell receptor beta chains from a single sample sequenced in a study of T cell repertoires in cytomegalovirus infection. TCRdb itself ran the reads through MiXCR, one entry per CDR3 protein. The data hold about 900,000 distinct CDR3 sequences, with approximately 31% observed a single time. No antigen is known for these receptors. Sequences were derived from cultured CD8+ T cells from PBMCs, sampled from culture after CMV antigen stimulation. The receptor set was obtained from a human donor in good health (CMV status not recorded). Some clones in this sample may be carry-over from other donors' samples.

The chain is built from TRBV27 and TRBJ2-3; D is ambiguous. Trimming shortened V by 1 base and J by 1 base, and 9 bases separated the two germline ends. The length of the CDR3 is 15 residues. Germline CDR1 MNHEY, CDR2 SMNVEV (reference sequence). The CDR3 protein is CASSLYGWGTDTQYF. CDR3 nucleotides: TGTGCCAGCAGTTTATATGGGTGGGGCACAGATACGCAGTATTTT.

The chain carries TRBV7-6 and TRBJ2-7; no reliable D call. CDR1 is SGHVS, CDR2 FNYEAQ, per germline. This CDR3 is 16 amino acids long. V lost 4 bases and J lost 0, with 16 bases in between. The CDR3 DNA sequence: TGTGCCAGCAGCTACCTGGATCAGGTCGCCTCCTACGAGCAGTACTTC. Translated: CASSYLDQVASYEQYF.

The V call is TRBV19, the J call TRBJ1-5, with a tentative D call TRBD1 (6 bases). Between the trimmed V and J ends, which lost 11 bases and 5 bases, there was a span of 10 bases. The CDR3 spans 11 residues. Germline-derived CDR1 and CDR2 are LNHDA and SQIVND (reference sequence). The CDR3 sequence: CAGGGHQPQHF. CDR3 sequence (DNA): TGTGCCGGCGGGGGGCATCAGCCCCAGCATTTT.

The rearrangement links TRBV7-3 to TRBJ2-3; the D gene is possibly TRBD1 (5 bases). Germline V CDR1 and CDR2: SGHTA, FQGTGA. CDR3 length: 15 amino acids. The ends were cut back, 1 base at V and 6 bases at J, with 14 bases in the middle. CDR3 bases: TGTGCCAGCAGCTTAAGAGGACACAGAGGCGATACGCAGTATTTT. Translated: CASSLRGHRGDTQYF.

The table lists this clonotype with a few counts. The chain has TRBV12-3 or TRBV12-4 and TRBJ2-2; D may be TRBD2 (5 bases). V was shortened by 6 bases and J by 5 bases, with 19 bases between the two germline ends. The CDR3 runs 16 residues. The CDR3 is CASRRNKFRRTGELFF. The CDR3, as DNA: TGTGCCAGCAGAAGAAACAAATTTCGGAGGACCGGGGAGCTGTTTTTT.